This entry features one T cell receptor (beta chain) sequence. What it recognizes is unknown. MiXCR was run by TCRdb on the RACE reads, yielding one entry per CDR3 protein. Of 120,000 or so distinct CDR3 sequences listed, roughly an eighth were seen once; the top ten hold approximately 0.89%. The sample is drawn from a study of human T cells and chemical hapten exposure. Overall study: Skin of the upper inner arm, roughly 2 cm by roughly 2 cm, received 2% DPC for sensitization. The patch tests put 0.01% DPC on the skin of the upper back and were read 6 days later.

Germline-derived CDR1 and CDR2 are LNHDA and SQIVND (reference sequence). The CDR3 spans 17 residues. The junction had 4 bases not matched to a gene; V was cut back by 4 bases and J by 1 base. Regarding time point: patch test 1, 2 weeks after DPC sensitization. Treatment: therapeutic diphenylcyclopropenone sensitization with weekly scalp DPC. The study, taken as a whole, reports: As patch test score rose, PT1 expanded TCR counts tended to rise as well.

The V call is TRBV19, the J call TRBJ2-1; 13 bases line up with TRBD2. This clonotype was obtained from a man younger than 35 with alopecia areata. Some clones in this sample may be carry-over from other donors' samples. The sequencing used whole blood, collected in connection with sensitization to the hapten diphenylcyclopropenone (DPC). The CDR3 protein is CASSTTSGGRSYNEQFF. As DNA, the CDR3 is TGTGCCAGTAGTACGACTAGCGGGGGGAGGTCCTACAATGAGCAGTTCTTC.